This entry lists 11 T cell receptor beta chains sequenced from one sample in a study of glioma-infiltrating T cells. Using RNA template, CDR3s of TCR alpha and beta were amplified with iRepertoire arm-PCR. From the multiplex PCR reads, TCRdb called clonotypes with MiXCR, one entry per CDR3 protein. This repertoire shows roughly 100,000 distinct CDR3 sequences, 29% found once; its top ten account for less than 55%. Sequences were obtained from glioma tissue, nonneoplastic brain tissue, or PBMCs (not recorded which). The receptors were sampled from a human donor with low-grade glioma or glioblastoma, undergoing nonglioma brain surgery, or in good health (not recorded which).

The table lists this clonotype with many counts. The chain recombines TRBV28 with TRBJ1-3, with no clear D. Between the trimmed V and J ends, which lost 3 bases and 3 bases, there was a span of 9 bases. Germline V gene sequence: CDR1 MDHEN, CDR2 SYDVKM. This CDR3 has 14 amino acids. The CDR3 protein is CASSLGFHGNTIYF. The CDR3 region has the DNA TGTGCCAGCAGTTTGGGGTTTCATGGAAACACCATATATTTT.

Many counts were recorded for this clonotype. The chain employs TRBV12-3 or TRBV12-4 and TRBJ1-1; TRBD1 agrees at 9 bases. Losses at the gene ends were 7 bases for V and 4 bases for J; bases not matched to a gene: 10. This CDR3 is built from 15 residues. The CDR3 sequence: CASNTQGASGTEAFF. The CDR3 DNA sequence: TGTGCCAGCAACACACAGGGGGCGAGTGGCACTGAAGCTTTCTTT.

Turning to this clonotype: This could be a read error, since a much larger clone is one nucleotide away. This chain links TRBV7-2 with TRBJ1-2, with 7 nucleotides matching TRBD1. CDR3 length: 16 amino acids. From germline, CDR1 is SGHTA and CDR2 FQGNSA. The CDR3 DNA is TGTGCCAGCAGCTTAGCCCCTGGGACAGAGATTGATGGCTGCACCTTC. This gives the protein CASSLAPGTEIDGCTF.

A remark on this clonotype: A much larger clone lies one base from this, so it may be a read error. V usage is TRBV2 and J usage is TRBJ1-2; maybe TRBD1 (5 bases). Germline lookup yields CDR1 SNHLY and CDR2 FYNNEI. The CDR3 totals 13 residues. In DNA form, the CDR3 reads TGTACCAGCAGTCTGACAGTAGGCGGTGGCTACACCTTC. This codes for CTSSLTVGGGYTF. The variable domain in full, completed from reference TRBV2 and TRBJ1-2, reads EPEVTQTPSHQVTQMGQEVILRCVPISNHLYFYWYRQILGQKVEFLVSFYNNEISEKSEIFDDQFSVERPDGSNFTLKIRSTKLEDSAMYFCTSSLTVGGGYTFGSGTRLTVV.

The chain has TRBV19 and TRBJ2-7, with 9 positions matching TRBD1. This CDR3 has 15 amino acids. With 7 bases clipped from V and 3 bases from J, the junction kept 10 bases outside the gene matches. Germline CDR1 LNHDA, CDR2 SQIVND (reference sequence). The CDR3: CASTGTGSGGYEQYF. The DNA of the CDR3 is TGTGCCAGTACCGGGACAGGGAGTGGGGGCTACGAGCAGTACTTC. Filled out from reference TRBV19 and TRBJ2-7, the complete variable domain reads DGGITQSPKYLFRKEGQNVTLSCEQNLNHDAMYWYRQDPGQGLRLIYYSQIVNDFQKGDIAEGYSVSREKKESFPLTVTSAQKNPTAFYLCASTGTGSGGYEQYFGPGTRLTVT.

This clonotype was found many times. The chain recombines TRBV2 with TRBJ2-7, with a tentative D call TRBD1 (5 bases). The V end lost 2 bases, the J end lost 3 bases, and 5 bases lay between the germline ends. The CDR3 spans 12 residues. The V gene's germline CDR1 is SNHLY and CDR2 FYNNEI. CDR3: CASSERGYEQYF. The DNA for the CDR3 is TGTGCCAGCAGTGAAAGGGGCTACGAGCAGTACTTC.

This clonotype has at least ten counts. V gene TRBV29-1 combines with J gene TRBJ1-1; D is uncertain. Per the germline V gene, CDR1 is SQVTM and CDR2 is ANQGSEA. Trimming removed 2 bases from V and 4 bases from J, with 8 bases in between. This CDR3 comprises 12 residues. CDR3 amino acids: CSVEPGGTEAFF. CDR3 DNA: TGCAGCGTTGAACCGGGAGGCACTGAAGCTTTCTTT.

This rearrangement joins TRBV12-3 or TRBV12-4 to TRBJ2-5, with 7 bases matching TRBD1. J lost 2 bases, V lost 6 bases, and 6 bases had no gene match. This CDR3 region has 14 residues. CDR3 nucleotides: TGTGCCAGCAGCCTAATGGGACAGCAAGAGACCCAGTACTTC. This translates into CASSLMGQQETQYF.

V is TRBV20-1 and J is TRBJ2-5, with D perhaps given as TRBD1 or TRBD2 (5 bases each). Germline CDR1 and CDR2: DFQATT and SNEGSKA (reference sequence). V lost 6 bases to trimming and J lost 2 bases, with 25 bases between them. There are 17 residues in the CDR3. The CDR3 spells CSAGAKTLFDRQETQYF. CDR3 DNA: TGCAGTGCCGGGGCTAAGACCCTCTTTGATCGGCAAGAGACCCAGTACTTC.

In this sample, this clonotype turned up many times. V and J are TRBV6-6 and TRBJ2-5; 9 bases are shared with TRBD2. There are 16 residues in the CDR3. The V gene end was trimmed by 0 bases and the J gene end by 6 bases; junction bases not matched to a gene: 8. Germline CDR1 is MNHNY and CDR2 is SVGAGI (reference sequence). The CDR3 nucleotides are TGTGCCAGCAGTTACTCGATGTCTAGCGGGGAACAGACCCAGTACTTC. This codes for CASSYSMSSGEQTQYF.

This clonotype showed up many times. The rearrangement uses TRBV6-1 and TRBJ2-2; a possible D gene is TRBD2 (5 bases). This CDR3 spans 14 amino acids. CDR1 is MNHNS, CDR2 SASEGT, per germline. Trimming shortened V by 5 bases and J by 7 bases, and 14 bases separated the two germline ends. The CDR3 region is CASSSLRVVGELFF. In nucleotides, the CDR3 is TGTGCCAGCAGTTCCCTGAGGGTTGTCGGGGAGCTGTTTTTT.